This entry lists 14 T cell receptor beta chains sequenced from one sample in a study of blood T cell repertoires in COVID-19 (dated by TCRdb to 2020 to 2021). Library creation used the immunoSEQ multiplex PCR assay. TCRdb mirrors the immuneACCESS table, restricted to in-frame sequences. Some clones are absent from its copies; in checked studies, under half trace to an unresolved V gene, and the reason for the others is unknown. The sample table records fewer than 150,000 clones; approximately 85% of these occur just once. The ten largest clones take up 4.3% of the sample. The sequenced material came from peripheral blood. The source of these receptors is a human donor in a cohort sampled during active COVID-19.

The chain has TRBV6-5 and TRBJ2-1; D might be TRBD1 (6 bases). The CDR3 is 15 amino acids. Trimming took off 5 bases at V and 1 base at J, with 12 bases between the two ends. Germline assignment: CDR1 MNHEY and CDR2 SVGAGI. The CDR3 DNA reads TGTGCCAGCAGTCCCGACAGGAGATCCTACAATGAGCAGTTCTTC. Its protein product is CASSPDRRSYNEQFF.

The genes are TRBV4-3 and TRBJ2-2; D is unresolved. Germline loops: CDR1 LGHNA, CDR2 YSLEER. Trimming stripped 5 bases from V and 7 bases from J, with 14 bases between. The CDR3 sequence is 14 residues long. CDR3 DNA sequence: TGCGCCAGCAGCGTCATCCCGAGTGGCGGGGAGCTGTTTTTT. Its protein product is CASSVIPSGGELFF.

About this clone itself: The DNA is left out, because the CDR3 cannot be placed on it with certainty; the CDR3 is given as TCRdb lists it. The J gene is TRBJ2-7, the V gene TRBV21-1; the table's D call of TRBD2 was not tested on the DNA. TRBV21-1 is termed a pseudogene. A total of 22 residues make up the CDR3, ends included. The CDR3 region is CASGQITPVGQGTSGRKYEQYV.

The chain couples TRBV29-1 to TRBJ2-1; 10 positions match TRBD2. In germline, CDR1 is SQVTM, CDR2 ANQGSEA. With 2 bases clipped from V and 2 bases from J, the junction kept 3 bases outside the gene matches. This CDR3 spans 15 amino acids. The CDR3 reads CSVETSGRAYNEQFF. CDR3 sequence (DNA): TGCAGCGTTGAAACAAGCGGGAGGGCCTACAATGAGCAGTTCTTC.

This clone appeared a few times. The chain joins TRBV4-3 to TRBJ2-4; 9 positions match TRBD2. The CDR3 totals 14 residues. Germline V gene lookup returns CDR1 LGHNA and CDR2 YSLEER. The V gene end was trimmed by 3 bases and the J gene end by 9 bases; junction bases not matched to a gene: 6. The CDR3 DNA reads as TGCGCCAGCAGCCAGACTAGCGGAGGTGGCATTCAGTACTTC. Encoded protein: CASSQTSGGGIQYF.

The chain is built from TRBV6-6 and TRBJ2-2; D is perhaps TRBD2 (5 bases). The germline CDR1 and CDR2 sequences are MNHNY and SVGAGI (reference sequence). Trimming pared 6 bases from V and 3 bases from J, leaving 11 bases between. This CDR3 contains 14 residues. The chain's CDR3 is CASRRETYTGELFF. The CDR3 DNA reads TGTGCCAGCAGGAGGGAGACGTACACCGGGGAGCTGTTTTTT.

The chain has TRBV4-1 and TRBJ1-5; TRBD1 agrees at 10 bases. CDR1 is MGHRA and CDR2 is YSYEKL in the germline V gene. V gave up 4 bases and J gave up 9 bases; unmatched junction bases: 6. The CDR3 covers 14 residues. CDR3 sequence (DNA): TGCGCCAGCAGCCTCGACAGGGGGCCAGGGCCCCAGCATTTT. This sequence encodes CASSLDRGPGPQHF.

A single count supports this clone. V usage is TRBV11-3 and J usage is TRBJ2-5; possibly TRBD2 for D (5 bases). The germline gives CDR1 SGHNT, CDR2 YENEEA. The CDR3 spans 14 residues. V lost 2 bases, J lost 1 base, and 8 bases lay in between. The CDR3 is CASSLSRAQETQYF. The CDR3 DNA reads TGTGCCAGCAGCTTATCGCGGGCCCAAGAGACCCAGTACTTC.

The chain couples TRBV25-1 to TRBJ1-5, with 8 nucleotides matching TRBD1. V lost 2 bases, J lost 6 bases, and 9 bases stayed unmatched. Germline V gene data show CDR1 as MGHDK and CDR2 as SYGVNS. The CDR3 length is 16 residues. CDR3 DNA sequence: TGTGCCAGCAGTGAAGGGACAGGCGTTTTAGGTCAGCCCCAGCATTTT. Residues: CASSEGTGVLGQPQHF.

The gene calls are TRBV30 and TRBJ2-7; the D is unclear. CDR1 is GTSNPN and CDR2 is SVGIG in the germline V gene (reference sequence). The V end lost 0 bases, the J end lost 0 bases, and 12 bases lay between the germline ends. The CDR3 runs to 15 residues. CDR3 region: CAWSVPSRSSYEQYV. Written as DNA, the CDR3 is TGTGCCTGGAGTGTCCCCTCCCGGAGCTCCTACGAGCAGTACGTC.

In its sample, this clone was seen once. The CDR3 loop is CASSRDRGRAETQYF. The CDR3 bases are TGTGCCAGCAGCCGGGACAGGGGGCGTGCGGAGACCCAGTACTTC. The chain joins TRBV7-3 to TRBJ2-5; 12 bases align to TRBD1. CDR1 is SGHTA and CDR2 is FQGTGA in the germline V gene. V shed 5 bases, J shed 5 bases, and the junction held 6 bases outside the gene matches. The CDR3 has 15 amino acids.

The chain is built from TRBV2 and TRBJ1-1, with a weak D call TRBD1 (5 bases). Per the germline V gene, CDR1 is SNHLY and CDR2 is FYNNEI. V lost 0 bases and J lost 6, with 11 bases in between. The CDR3 loop spans 14 amino acids. CDR3 protein: CASSEARQTAEAFF. In DNA, the CDR3 is TGTGCCAGCAGTGAAGCACGGCAGACAGCTGAAGCTTTCTTT. Full variable domain (remainder filled in from reference TRBV2 and TRBJ1-1): EPEVTQTPSHQVTQMGQEVILRCVPISNHLYFYWYRQILGQKVEFLVSFYNNEISEKSEIFDDQFSVERPDGSNFTLKIRSTKLEDSAMYFCASSEARQTAEAFFGQGTRLTVV.

In nucleotides, the CDR3 is TGTGCCAGCAGCCCCGATGAGGGGGCAGGCTATGGCTACACCTTC. Translating gives CASSPDEGAGYGYTF. This chain uses TRBV7-2 with TRBJ1-2; 7 nucleotides line up with TRBD1. J gave up 4 bases and V 5 bases, and 10 bases lay outside the gene matches. This CDR3 is built from 15 residues. Germline V lookup: CDR1 SGHTA, CDR2 FQGNSA.

The chain links TRBV27 to TRBJ1-3, with 8 positions matching TRBD1. The CDR3 sequence is 17 residues long. V lost 3 bases, J lost 3 bases, and 10 bases stayed unmatched. Per the germline V gene, CDR1 is MNHEY and CDR2 is SMNVEV (reference sequence). In DNA form, the CDR3 reads TGTGCCAGCAGTTTCTCTCCCGGGACAGGAGTTGGAAACACCATATATTTT. It translates to CASSFSPGTGVGNTIYF.